This T cell receptor (beta chain) was documented in a study of T cells in localized non-small cell lung cancer. The study, taken as a whole, reports: Paired adjacent lung recovered a median roughly 54 of the top 100 tumor clones. Sequencing was restricted to one tumor region; therefore, heterogeneity remains possible.

Comment on this clone: The target antigen is unknown.

The V and J ends lost 5 bases and 8 bases, in that order; junction bases with no gene match: 5. The CDR3 totals 14 residues. CDR1 SGHTA and CDR2 FQGNSA come from the germline V gene. The table came from immunoSEQ multiplex PCR; TCRdb's copy has only in-frame clones and leaves some out. The sample yields 50,000 or so clones, about 83% seen once. This material consisted of peripheral blood, taken before any cancer treatment. The chain recombines TRBV7-2 with TRBJ1-4; 10 nucleotides line up with TRBD1. The clonotype comes from a female donor over 55 with stage II squamous cell lung carcinoma. CDR3 amino acids: CASSPRDRGEKLFF. CDR3 bases: TGTGCCAGCAGCCCCCGGGACAGGGGAGAAAAACTGTTTTTT.